The clone carrying this TCR beta chain was detected ten times or more. Its antigen is currently unknown. The CDR3 has 14 residues. Trimming removed 4 bases from V and 1 base from J; junction bases left unmatched: 0. CDR1 SGHDN and CDR2 FVKESK come from the germline V gene. The sample belongs to a study of T cell repertoires in cytomegalovirus infection. Study summary: TCR beta signatures that were public indicated CMV infection and matching HLA type.

TCRdb re-called the reads through MiXCR, storing one row per CDR3 protein. The sample comprises more than 150,000 distinct CDR3 sequences, 15% to 20% of which are singletons, and roughly a sixth rests with the top ten. Study observations and caveats: Dominant in the ex vivo response were TCR beta clonotypes restricted by HLA-C and specific for CMV. Public TCR beta family frequency separated CMV-and-HLA carriers, including in an independent cohort.

This receptor was identified in a human donor in good health (CMV status not recorded). Some clones in this sample may be carry-over from other donors' samples. The material sequenced was CD8+ T cells from PBMCs. V gene TRBV14 combines with J gene TRBJ2-4; TRBD1 matches 8 bases. This chain's CDR3 is CASSRTGAKNIQYF. The CDR3 DNA follows: TGTGCCAGCAGCCGGACAGGGGCCAAAAACATTCAGTACTTC. The variable domain in full, with the rest retrieved from reference TRBV14 and TRBJ2-4, is EAGVTQFPSHSVIEKGQTVTLRCDPISGHDNLYWYRRVMGKEIKFLLHFVKESKQDESGMPNNRFLAERTGGTYSTLKVQPAELEDSGVYFCASSRTGAKNIQYFGAGTRLSVL.